This T cell receptor (beta chain) was sequenced for a study of CD8 T cells in Susac syndrome. Germline CDR1 reads SQVTM; CDR2 reads ANQGSEA. The CDR3 loop spans 14 amino acids. V lost 6 bases and J lost 2; bases outside the gene matches: 5. The patients with Susac syndrome were individuals who fulfilled the recently defined diagnostic criteria for disease that was either definite or probable. Random hexamers served to reverse transcribe about 0.45 to 1 ug RNA. The authors amplified TCR beta CDR3 across 54 Vbeta and 13 Jbeta using immunoSEQ multiplex PCR. TCRdb reprocessed the immunoSEQ multiplex PCR reads via MiXCR and lists one record per CDR3 protein. The sample lists approximately 210,000 distinct CDR3 sequences, about 94% occurring once. Details on this clonotype: No antigen is known for it.

Study-wide findings and caveats: In Susac syndrome, CD4+ T cell repertoires lacked any clonal expansion.

The source material was CD4+ T cells from PBMCs. This chain connects TRBV29-1 to TRBJ2-5; 11 bases are shared with TRBD2. The sequence came from a human donor with Susac syndrome. The CDR3 bases are TGCAGCGTCGATGGGACTAGCGGACAAGAGACCCAGTACTTC. Translating gives CSVDGTSGQETQYF.